This T cell receptor (beta chain) was captured in a study of a mutant IDH1 vaccine in newly diagnosed glioma. In the study overall: Treated patients had a mean age of around 39 years and a sex split that was roughly 62% male and roughly 38% female. Previous care, which was radiotherapy, temozolomide, or both, most often involved both. Study results and caveats: Vaccine-induced responses were seen in approximately 93% of patients, spanning several MHC alleles.

This CDR3 is built from 14 residues. The germline gives CDR1 LNHDA, CDR2 SQIVND (reference sequence). V dropped 2 bases and J dropped 1 base, with 8 bases sitting between them. This clone was seen more than once but under ten times. Its antigen is still unknown. Time point defined: baseline, week 1 (first vaccination visit). Treatment in this sample: pre-vaccination baseline after standard-of-care therapy. Donors had new IDH1-mutant astrocytomas of WHO grade 3 or 4 (ATRX-lost). Produced via immunoSEQ multiplex PCR; TCRdb's table is partial and in-frame only. The data hold tens of thousands of clones, with approximately 81% observed a single time.

V is TRBV19 and J is TRBJ1-1, with D hard to call. The receptor was isolated from a young man with glioma. Sequenced material: PBMCs, taken from a glioma patient treated with radiotherapy, temozolomide or both. Here the CDR3 DNA reads TGTGCCAGTAGTATAAGTTTCGCGAACACTGAAGCTTTCTTT. Translated, it gives CASSISFANTEAFF.